The 32 T cell receptor beta chains below were found in one sample sequenced in a study of blood T cell repertoires in COVID-19. Assay used: immunoSEQ multiplex PCR; TCRdb lists only in-frame clones, some missing. The table has some 320,000 clones, under 95% seen once. Sequencing was done on a sample of PBMCs or T cells enriched from blood (not recorded which). These receptors originate from a man aged 55 to 70 who had recovered from COVID-19.

The chain employs TRBV12-5 and TRBJ1-1, with D possibly matching TRBD1 (6 bases). The germline CDR1 and CDR2 sequences are LGHNT and FRNRAP. V dropped 7 bases and J dropped 1 base, with 13 bases sitting between them. The CDR3 runs 14 residues. CDR3 DNA sequence: TGTGCTAGTGCCCTTTCGACAGGGAACACTGAAGCTTTCTTT. Translating it yields CASALSTGNTEAFF. Drawing the rest from reference TRBV12-5 and TRBJ1-1, the complete variable domain is DARVTQTPRHKVTEMGQEVTMRCQPILGHNTVFWYRQTMMQGLELLAYFRNRAPLDDSGMPKDRFSAEMPDATLATLKIQPSEPRDSAVYFCASALSTGNTEAFFGQGTRLTVV.

A few counts support this clone. The V and J genes are TRBV29-1 and TRBJ2-4; TRBD2 is a possible D gene (5 bases). Germline CDR1 SQVTM, CDR2 ANQGSEA. CDR3 length: 15 amino acids. Trimming took 6 bases from V and 5 from J, leaving 20 bases between them. The CDR3 DNA sequence: TGCAGCGTGATAACGCGGCGGACGGAGGAAAACATTCAGTACTTC. This gives the protein CSVITRRTEENIQYF.

The chain uses TRBV10-3 and TRBJ2-1, with 8 positions matching TRBD2. Trimming at V came to 4 bases and at J to 0 bases, leaving 11 bases not matched to a gene. The length of the CDR3 is 18 residues. Germline loops: CDR1 ENHRY, CDR2 SYGVKD. DNA for the CDR3: TGTGCCATCAGTGGGACTACTAGCGGCGCGATCTCCTACAATGAGCAGTTCTTC. It translates to CAISGTTSGAISYNEQFF.

This chain connects TRBV3-1 (or the pseudogene TRBV3-2) to TRBJ2-7; TRBD2 matches at 7 bases. The V gene end was trimmed by 5 bases and the J gene end by 2 bases; junction bases not matched to a gene: 12. Germline values: CDR1 LGHDT, CDR2 YNNKEL (reference sequence). The CDR3 is 16 amino acids. CDR3 protein: CASSSTIPSGPYEQYF. The CDR3 DNA sequence: TGTGCCAGCAGCTCCACAATACCTAGCGGTCCCTACGAGCAGTACTTC.

J is TRBJ1-3 and V is TRBV7-8; tentatively, D is TRBD1 (6 bases). Germline V gene lookup returns CDR1 SGHVS and CDR2 FQNEAQ. Trimming removed 5 bases from V and 5 bases from J, with 16 bases in between. CDR3 length: 15 residues. The CDR3 DNA is TGTGCCAGCAGCCAAACAGGGTCATTGCGAAACACCATATATTTT. Protein sequence: CASSQTGSLRNTIYF.

Only a few counts were recorded for this clone. The rearrangement joins TRBV4-1 to TRBJ1-2; the D gene is possibly TRBD1 (5 bases). This CDR3 has 14 amino acids. The V end was cut by 2 bases, the J end by 9 bases, with 16 bases between. The germline V gene has CDR1 MGHRA and CDR2 YSYEKL. The CDR3 sequence is CASSQPGGGYRYTF. In DNA, the CDR3 is TGCGCCAGCAGCCAACCTGGCGGGGGGTATCGCTACACCTTC.

The chain recombines TRBV5-1 with TRBJ1-5; D is possibly TRBD1 (6 bases). The CDR3 is made up of 15 amino acids. CDR1 and CDR2 (germline): SGHRS, YFSETQ. Trimming pared 5 bases from V and 2 bases from J, leaving 14 bases between. The CDR3 loop reads CASRLDSIGNQPQHF. In DNA form, the CDR3 reads TGCGCCAGCAGGCTGGACAGTATCGGCAATCAGCCCCAGCATTTT.

This chain uses TRBV1 with TRBJ1-3; the D segment call TRBD1 is taken from the table without a DNA check. TRBV1 is annotated as a pseudogene. The CDR3 spans 19 residues. The CDR3 DNA reads TGCACCAGCAGCACTGAAAGGGGGGACAGGGGGATTCCTGGAAACACCATATATTTT. This translates into CTSSTERGDRGIPGNTIYF.

The chain has TRBV5-1 and TRBJ1-1, with D tentatively TRBD1 (6 bases). The length of the CDR3 is 14 residues. Germline CDR1 SGHRS, CDR2 YFSETQ. Trimming pared 7 bases from V and 4 bases from J, leaving 17 bases between. The CDR3 region is CASYSQGRATEAFF. The CDR3 DNA follows: TGCGCCAGCTATTCCCAGGGGAGGGCCACTGAAGCTTTCTTT.

The V and J genes are TRBV21-1 and TRBJ1-3; the table's D gene call, TRBD1, was not cross checked with the DNA. TRBV21-1 is noted as a pseudogene. This CDR3 region has 15 residues. CDR3: CATPPQGVSGNTIYF. CDR3 DNA: TGTGCCACCCCCCCCCAGGGTGTCTCTGGAAACACCATATATTTT.

This rearrangement joins TRBV27 to TRBJ2-2, with 8 nucleotides matching TRBD2. The CDR3 length is 16 residues. The junction had 10 bases not matched to a gene; V was cut back by 8 bases and J by 2 bases. CDR1 and CDR2 from the germline V gene are MNHEY and SMNVEV (reference sequence). CDR3 nucleotide sequence: TGTGCCAGCCGCTGGGGCGGGGGGTACAACACCGGGGAGCTGTTTTTT. This encodes CASRWGGGYNTGELFF.

The rearrangement links TRBV7-3 to TRBJ2-2, with a tentative D call TRBD1 (5 bases). The CDR3 consists of 14 residues. CDR1 and CDR2 (germline): SGHTA, FQGTGA. V was clipped by 5 bases and J by 2 bases, with 9 bases between them. The CDR3 here is CASSEQVNTGELFF. In DNA, the CDR3 is TGTGCCAGCAGCGAACAGGTCAACACCGGGGAGCTGTTTTTT.

V usage is TRBV4-3 and J usage is TRBJ2-1; 8 bases line up with TRBD2. The J segment lost 5 bases and the V segment lost 1 base, leaving 7 bases of the junction unmatched. CDR1 is LGHNA, CDR2 YSLEER, per germline. This CDR3 is built from 16 residues. The CDR3 DNA follows: TGCGCCAGCAGCCAAGGGTGGGGACTAGAGAACAATGAGCAGTTCTTC. This codes for CASSQGWGLENNEQFF.

The rearrangement joins TRBV11-2 to TRBJ1-2, with D possibly matching TRBD1 (5 bases). The CDR3 has 14 amino acids. Trimming left V 1 base short and J 2 bases short, with 8 bases between. The germline CDR1 and CDR2 sequences are SGHAT and FQNNGV. DNA of the CDR3: TGTGCCAGCAGCTTAGCCGGGGGGAACTATGGCTACACCTTC. It specifies CASSLAGGNYGYTF.

The genes are TRBV3-1 (or the pseudogene TRBV3-2) and TRBJ2-1; a weak D match, TRBD2 (6 bases). CDR1 and CDR2 (germline): LGHDT, YNNKEL (reference sequence). The CDR3 has 14 amino acids. V lost 2 bases and J 9 bases, leaving 14 bases between the germline ends. This CDR3 is CASSQPGGIFEQFF. The CDR3 region has the DNA TGTGCCAGCAGCCAACCGGGCGGGATATTTGAGCAGTTCTTC.

V gene TRBV5-4 combines with J gene TRBJ1-2, with 7 bases matching TRBD1. The CDR3 has 13 amino acids. V lost 3 bases to trimming and J lost 8 bases; unmatched junction nucleotides: 7. Germline assignment: CDR1 SGHNT and CDR2 YYREEE (reference sequence). The CDR3 here is CASSSSTGDGYTF. As DNA, the CDR3 is TGTGCCAGCAGCTCCTCTACAGGGGACGGCTACACCTTC.

The chain recombines TRBV7-9 with TRBJ1-1, with D perhaps TRBD1 (6 bases). The germline V gene encodes CDR1 SEHNR and CDR2 FQNEAQ (reference sequence). V was cut by 0 bases and J by 5 bases, with 19 bases left in between. CDR3 length equals 17 residues. The DNA for the CDR3 is TGTGCCAGCAGCTTAGCTCGGACAGCCCTATTGGGGACTGAAGCTTTCTTT. The encoded protein is CASSLARTALLGTEAFF.

This clone was observed once. The chain carries TRBV9 and TRBJ2-1; TRBD1 is a possible D gene (6 bases). Germline CDR1 reads SGDLS; CDR2 reads YYNGEE. This CDR3 contains 14 residues. V was shortened by 2 bases and J by 4 bases, with 10 bases between the two germline ends. CDR3 DNA sequence: TGTGCCAGCAGCGTCCCGGACAGATACAATGAGCAGTTCTTC. Amino acid sequence: CASSVPDRYNEQFF.

Points on this clone: Lacking the conserved final phenylalanine or tryptophan, this CDR3 likely reflects a read error. The V and J genes are TRBV11-2 and TRBJ1-2; no clear D. V was cut by 2 bases and J by 3 bases, with 7 bases left in between. The CDR3 contains 13 residues. Germline loops: CDR1 SGHAT, CDR2 FQNNGV. CDR3 amino acids: CASSLQLDYGYTL. The DNA for the CDR3 is TGTGCCAGCAGCTTACAGCTGGACTATGGCTACACCCTC.

This clone showed up just once. The chain recombines TRBV6-2 or TRBV6-3 with TRBJ2-3; possibly TRBD2 for D (5 bases). The CDR3 consists of 16 residues. The germline gives CDR1 MNHEY, CDR2 SVGEGT. V lost 3 bases and J lost 0, with 13 bases in between. CDR3 protein: CASSYGRGYSTDTQYF. In nucleotides, the CDR3 is TGTGCCAGCAGTTATGGTAGAGGGTATAGCACAGATACGCAGTATTTT.

This chain links TRBV6-4 with TRBJ1-1, with D unclear. The V end lost 4 bases, the J end lost 1 base, and 10 bases lay between the germline ends. CDR3 length equals 14 residues. Germline CDR1 MRHNA, CDR2 SNTAGT. CDR3 sequence reads: CASSVGGGNTEAFF. CDR3 DNA sequence: TGTGCCAGCAGTGTTGGCGGCGGGAACACTGAAGCTTTCTTT.

The V gene is TRBV5-1, the J gene TRBJ2-5, with 8 bases that match TRBD1. CDR1 is SGHRS, CDR2 YFSETQ, per germline. The CDR3 extends over 16 amino acids. Trimming removed 2 bases from V and 1 base from J; junction bases left unmatched: 7. DNA for the CDR3: TGCGCCAGCAGCTTATCCAGGGGGCTGGGCCAAGAGACCCAGTACTTC. Translated, it gives CASSLSRGLGQETQYF.

This chain joins TRBV10-3 and TRBJ1-1; no firm D call. Germline CDR1 and CDR2: ENHRY and SYGVKD. The CDR3 length is 12 residues. The germline V and J ends were trimmed by 0 bases and 8 bases, with 7 bases remaining between them. CDR3 in amino acids: CAISESQVEAFF. The CDR3 DNA sequence: TGTGCCATCAGTGAGTCGCAGGTAGAAGCTTTCTTT.

This chain links TRBV6-5 with TRBJ2-7; weak D call: TRBD2 (6 bases). Germline V CDR1 and CDR2: MNHEY, SVGAGI. Trimming left V 8 bases short and J 4 bases short, with 21 bases between. The CDR3 has 15 residues. The CDR3 region is CASQGGVRGPYEQYF. As DNA, the CDR3 is TGTGCCAGCCAAGGCGGGGTAAGGGGACCGTACGAGCAGTACTTC.

The chain is built from TRBV18 and TRBJ1-2, with D possibly TRBD1 on 5 matching bases. Germline CDR1 is KGHSH and CDR2 is LQKENI. The CDR3 totals 14 residues. Trimming shortened V by 2 bases and J by 2 bases, and 9 bases separated the two germline ends. CDR3 DNA sequence: TGTGCCAGCTCACCAAGAGGACAAAACTATGGCTACACCTTC. The encoded protein is CASSPRGQNYGYTF.

This CDR3 is CAIRPDSLYTEAFF. CDR3 nucleotides: TGTGCCATCAGGCCAGACAGCTTATACACTGAAGCTTTCTTT. The chain has TRBV10-3 and TRBJ1-1; D is perhaps TRBD1 (5 bases). The CDR3 is made up of 14 amino acids. The V end lost 6 bases, the J end lost 3 bases, and 14 bases lay between the germline ends. The germline gives CDR1 ENHRY, CDR2 SYGVKD.

This chain joins TRBV9 and TRBJ1-2; D is unresolved. This CDR3 region has 14 residues. V shed 2 bases and J shed 7 bases, with 15 bases lying between them. The germline V gene encodes CDR1 SGDLS and CDR2 YYNGEE. The CDR3 DNA is TGTGCCAGCAGCGTCGGTAGCGGTTCAGGTGGCTACACCTTC. This encodes CASSVGSGSGGYTF.

The chain links TRBV5-1 to TRBJ2-7; 10 nucleotides line up with TRBD1. CDR3 length: 15 residues. V lost 1 base to trimming and J lost 5 bases; unmatched junction nucleotides: 6. Germline CDR1 is SGHRS and CDR2 is YFSETQ. This CDR3 is CASSLPRDRGNEQYF. As DNA, the CDR3 is TGCGCCAGCAGCTTGCCCCGGGACAGGGGAAACGAGCAGTACTTC.

J is TRBJ1-3 and V is TRBV5-6; TRBD1 agrees at 7 bases. The CDR3 length is 15 residues. Per the germline V gene, CDR1 is SGHDT and CDR2 is YYEEEE. Trimming took 0 bases from V and 2 from J; bases not matched to a gene: 2. The CDR3 DNA is TGTGCCAGCAGCTTGGGACAGGGCACTGGAAACACCATATATTTT. It codes for CASSLGQGTGNTIYF.

The rearrangement links TRBV24-1 to TRBJ2-1, with 15 bases identical to TRBD2. With 4 bases clipped from V and 10 bases from J, the junction kept 7 bases outside the gene matches. The germline V gene encodes CDR1 KGHDR and CDR2 SFDVKD. The CDR3 consists of 16 residues. The CDR3 protein is CATSDPGLAGGREQFF. The CDR3 DNA reads as TGTGCCACCAGTGACCCGGGACTAGCGGGGGGACGGGAGCAGTTCTTC.

CDR3 region: CASSERGRANEKLFF. The CDR3 nucleotides are TGTGCCAGCAGTGAGAGGGGGCGGGCTAATGAAAAACTGTTTTTT. This chain uses TRBV28 with TRBJ1-4, with 7 bases matching TRBD1. V lost 5 bases and J lost 3; bases outside the gene matches: 6. The CDR3 is 15 residues long. Germline V lookup: CDR1 MDHEN, CDR2 SYDVKM.

The V call is TRBV7-6, the J call TRBJ2-2; 7 nucleotides align to TRBD1. The CDR3 contains 16 residues. Losses at the gene ends were 5 bases for V and 6 bases for J; bases not matched to a gene: 12. Germline CDR1 SGHVS, CDR2 FNYEAQ. The CDR3 nucleotides are TGTGCCAGCAGCACCTGGACAGGAGCACTTTCCGGGGAGCTGTTTTTT. It codes for CASSTWTGALSGELFF.